These 9 T cell receptor beta chains originate from one sample sequenced in a study of blood T cells in healthy people across ages. A J-beta primer mix and a sample-barcoded 5' primer were used in a second PCR of roughly 6 to 11 cycles. One entry per CDR3 protein results from TCRdb running MiXCR on the 5' RACE reads. The top ten hold roughly 18% of the sample, which has 450,000 to 700,000 distinct CDR3 sequences, about 26% seen once. Input material: blood. The origin of the receptors is a woman aged 70-85 years in good health.

In this sample, this clonotype turned up many times. The chain uses TRBV7-2 and TRBJ2-5; tentatively, D is TRBD2 (5 bases). Per the germline V gene, CDR1 is SGHTA and CDR2 is FQGNSA. The length of the CDR3 is 15 residues. The V gene lost 1 base and the J gene lost 3 bases, with 12 bases spanning the gap. The CDR3 loop is CASSLGLWGEETQYF. CDR3 bases: TGTGCCAGCAGCTTAGGTCTTTGGGGAGAAGAGACCCAGTACTTC.

V usage is TRBV29-1 and J usage is TRBJ2-2; D possibly matches TRBD1 or TRBD2 (5 bases each). The CDR3 has 13 residues. Germline V lookup: CDR1 SQVTM, CDR2 ANQGSEA. V dropped 6 bases and J dropped 5 bases, with 13 bases sitting between them. CDR3 coding DNA: TGCAGCGTCGGGATCGCAGGGACCGGGGAGCTGTTTTTT. Protein product: CSVGIAGTGELFF.

Notes on this clonotype: At one of its ends the junction is not consistent with the germline gene, which may arise from a read error. This sequence joins TRBV7-2 and TRBJ2-2; the D call may be TRBD1 or TRBD2 (6 bases each). The germline V gene encodes CDR1 SGHTA and CDR2 FQGNSA. This CDR3 contains 15 residues. This chain's CDR3 is CTSSLGGPVTRELFF. The CDR3 region has the DNA TGTACCAGCAGCCTAGGGGGGCCCGTCACCAGGGAGCTGTTTTTT.

This clonotype was detected many times. This chain uses TRBV18 with TRBJ1-2; D not certain. Trimming removed 1 base from V and 8 bases from J, with 14 bases in between. Germline CDR1 KGHSH, CDR2 LQKENI. This CDR3 comprises 14 residues. CDR3 in DNA: TGTGCCAGCTCACCACGGACCCCAAGGGAAGGCTACACCTTC. It specifies CASSPRTPREGYTF.

The rearrangement uses TRBV4-3 and TRBJ2-4, with 7 bases aligning to TRBD2. Germline loops: CDR1 LGHNA, CDR2 YSLEER. CDR3 length equals 18 residues. The J segment lost 2 bases and the V segment lost 1 base, leaving 11 bases of the junction unmatched. DNA for the CDR3: TGCGCCAGCAGCCAAGGCTTTGGTAGCGGGCGACCCAAAAACATTCAGTACTTC. Translating it yields CASSQGFGSGRPKNIQYF.

J is TRBJ1-2 and V is TRBV6-5; D call uncertain. V was trimmed by 2 bases and J by 5 bases, leaving 12 bases between them. The CDR3 consists of 14 residues. The V gene's germline CDR1 is MNHEY and CDR2 SVGAGI. In DNA form, the CDR3 reads TGTGCCAGCAGTTACGGGGTGGTTGGGTATGGCTACACCTTC. Translation gives CASSYGVVGYGYTF.

V is TRBV20-1 and J is TRBJ1-4; D unresolved. The CDR3 runs 16 residues. Germline assignment: CDR1 DFQATT and CDR2 SNEGSKA (reference sequence). V gave up 3 bases and J gave up 2 bases, with 16 bases separating them. Written as DNA, the CDR3 is TGCAGTGCTAGTAGCAGGTCTAGTGACACTAATGAAAAACTGTTTTTT. Protein product: CSASSRSSDTNEKLFF.

This clonotype was counted only a few times. The junction departs from the called germline gene at one end, perhaps through a read error. The V gene is TRBV5-1, the J gene TRBJ2-5; TRBD2 might be the D (6 bases). The CDR3 totals 13 residues. Germline V lookup: CDR1 SGHRS, CDR2 YFSETQ. CDR3 nucleotide sequence: TGCGCCAACAGCTTGGGAGGCGGAGAGACCCAGTACTTC. Residues: CANSLGGGETQYF.

The gene calls are TRBV2 and TRBJ1-3, with 7 bases lining up with TRBD1. Per the germline V gene, CDR1 is SNHLY and CDR2 is FYNNEI. V lost 6 bases and J lost 2; bases outside the gene matches: 1. The CDR3 is 13 amino acids. CDR3 coding DNA: TGTGCCAGCAGGGGACAGACTGGAAACACCATATATTTT. As protein: CASRGQTGNTIYF.